This T cell receptor (beta chain) was profiled in a study of blood T cell repertoires in COVID-19. The CDR3 is 15 amino acids. CDR1 is MGHRA and CDR2 is YSYEKL in the germline V gene. The ends were cut back, 0 bases at V and 6 bases at J, with 11 bases in the middle. The data were produced by immunoSEQ multiplex PCR, yet TCRdb's version contains in-frame clones alone and is incomplete. The sample holds 300,000 to 400,000 clones, over 80% seen once. The material sequenced was PBMCs or T cells enriched from blood (not recorded which). This TCR derives from a young man who had recovered from COVID-19. The chain uses TRBV4-1 and TRBJ2-2, with D possibly matching TRBD2 (6 bases). Written as DNA, the CDR3 is TGCGCCAGCAGCCAAGAACCTAGCGCTGCCGGGGAGCTGTTTTTT. Protein product: CASSQEPSAAGELFF.